Listed here is a single T cell receptor (beta chain). Its target is unknown. The primer mix had 60 Vbeta and 13 Jbeta primers. Authors' processing steps: Later, an analysis found about 80 million unique TCR beta chains, and approximately 10 million of these were shared. Assay used: immunoSEQ multiplex PCR; TCRdb lists only in-frame clones, some missing. V and J calls and clone size are those listed in that table; D and trimming were worked out from the DNA. The sample holds around 150,000 clones, less than 80% seen once. Trimming removed 3 bases at V and 0 bases at J, with 4 bases between. Germline CDR1 SGHNT, CDR2 YYREEE (reference sequence). There are 13 residues in the CDR3. This sample is drawn from a study of cytomegalovirus exposure and HLA in healthy donors. Study-wide results and caveats: When a later analysis was performed, an Asian-associated ancestry cluster reportedly had fewer N-insertions than the approximately 680-donor mean. The authors excluded some V segments, including TRBV6-2 and TRBV6-3, as indistinguishable. Immune exposure was documented only through CMV serostatus.

The chain is built from TRBV5-4 and TRBJ1-3; D not resolved. The TCR originated in a man aged 35-49 years in good health and CMV-seronegative. Material: PBMCs. The CDR3 coding sequence is TGTGCCAGCAGCTCGAGCTCTGGAAACACCATATATTTT. This sequence encodes CASSSSSGNTIYF. Based on the CDR3 plus reference TRBV5-4 and TRBJ1-3, the full variable domain is ETGVTQSPTHLIKTRGQQVTLRCSSQSGHNTVSWYQQALGQGPQFIFQYYREEENGRGNFPPRFSGLQFPNYSSELNVNALELDDSALYLCASSSSSGNTIYFGEGSWLTVV.